The 8 T cell receptor beta chains reported below all come from one sample, sequenced in a study of shared T cell receptors in the human thymus. The assay was immunoSEQ multiplex PCR, and TCRdb's table has in-frame clones only and misses some. The sample shows 700,000 or so clones, over 75% of them seen only once. The same data also contributed to another study, on human thymus T cells.

The specimen was thymocytes. The receptor set was obtained from a girl younger than two with a congenital heart defect.

The CDR3 sequence: CASSPTGQGLGWTEAFF. The CDR3 coding sequence is TGTGCCAGCAGTCCAACGGGACAGGGTTTAGGTTGGACTGAAGCTTTCTTT. The rearrangement uses TRBV27 and TRBJ1-1; 9 nucleotides align to TRBD1. Germline V gene data show CDR1 as MNHEY and CDR2 as SMNVEV (reference sequence). CDR3 length equals 17 residues. V lost 5 bases, J lost 5 bases, and 15 bases stayed unmatched.

The chain couples TRBV7-2 to TRBJ2-1; maybe TRBD2 (6 bases). The ends were cut back, 6 bases at V and 4 bases at J, with 25 bases in the middle. Germline loops: CDR1 SGHTA, CDR2 FQGNSA. The CDR3 is made up of 18 amino acids. In DNA form, the CDR3 reads TGTGCCAGCAGTCCCGGGGGACCCATTATTTGGGGTTACAATGAGCAGTTCTTC. This sequence encodes CASSPGGPIIWGYNEQFF.

V gene TRBV5-6 combines with J gene TRBJ1-4; D is possibly TRBD1 (5 bases). V shed 0 bases and J shed 3 bases, with 9 bases lying between them. This CDR3 contains 15 residues. The germline CDR1 and CDR2 sequences are SGHDT and YYEEEE. DNA of the CDR3: TGTGCCAGCAGCTTGGGCGGGGGGTCTAATGAAAAACTGTTTTTT. This codes for CASSLGGGSNEKLFF. Full variable domain (rest looked up from reference TRBV5-6 and TRBJ1-4): DAGVTQSPTHLIKTRGQQVTLRCSPKSGHDTVSWYQQALGQGPQFIFQYYEEEERQRGNFPDRFSGHQFPNYSSELNVNALLLGDSALYLCASSLGGGSNEKLFFGSGTQLSVL.

This clone was observed once. The rearrangement links TRBV4-1 to TRBJ2-5, with unresolved D. V was trimmed by 1 base and J by 1 base, leaving 13 bases between them. Germline CDR1 is MGHRA and CDR2 is YSYEKL. This CDR3 contains 16 residues. For the CDR3, the DNA is TGCGCCAGCAGCCAAGGAACGAGGCCTATCCAAGAGACCCAGTACTTC. Amino acid sequence: CASSQGTRPIQETQYF.

The chain uses TRBV2 and TRBJ2-1, with D maybe TRBD2 (5 bases). Germline CDR1 reads SNHLY; CDR2 reads FYNNEI. This CDR3 has 15 amino acids. V lost 9 bases and J 0 bases, leaving 15 bases between the germline ends. The CDR3 bases are TGTGCCAGGAAGCGGACGGAAAACTCCTACAATGAGCAGTTCTTC. It is translated as CARKRTENSYNEQFF. Looking up the rest from reference TRBV2 and TRBJ2-1 gives the full variable domain: EPEVTQTPSHQVTQMGQEVILRCVPISNHLYFYWYRQILGQKVEFLVSFYNNEISEKSEIFDDQFSVERPDGSNFTLKIRSTKLEDSAMYFCARKRTENSYNEQFFGPGTRLTVL.

This clone was seen once. The chain links TRBV19 to TRBJ1-2, with 11 bases that match TRBD1. The germline V gene has CDR1 LNHDA and CDR2 SQIVND (reference sequence). Germline trimming cut 3 bases from V and 4 bases from J; bases unmatched to any gene: 4. The CDR3 is made up of 15 amino acids. The CDR3 here is CASSMSGTGGYGYTF. CDR3 coding DNA: TGTGCCAGTAGTATGAGCGGGACAGGGGGCTATGGCTACACCTTC.

This rearrangement joins TRBV27 to TRBJ2-7; the D is unclear. Germline V lookup: CDR1 MNHEY, CDR2 SMNVEV (reference sequence). The CDR3 has 14 amino acids. Trimming removed 3 bases at V and 0 bases at J, with 9 bases between. CDR3 sequence: CASSLRSYSYEQYF. DNA for the CDR3: TGTGCCAGCAGTTTGCGGAGCTACTCCTACGAGCAGTACTTC.

In this sample, this clone turned up once. The genes are TRBV10-1 and TRBJ1-1, with TRBD1 matching over 7 bases. The J segment lost 1 base and the V segment lost 6 bases, leaving 5 bases of the junction unmatched. The V gene's germline CDR1 is WNHNN and CDR2 SYGVQD (reference sequence). The CDR3 has 14 residues. The CDR3 nucleotides are TGCGCCAGCAGATCACAGGGGACGAACACTGAAGCTTTCTTT. It translates to CASRSQGTNTEAFF.